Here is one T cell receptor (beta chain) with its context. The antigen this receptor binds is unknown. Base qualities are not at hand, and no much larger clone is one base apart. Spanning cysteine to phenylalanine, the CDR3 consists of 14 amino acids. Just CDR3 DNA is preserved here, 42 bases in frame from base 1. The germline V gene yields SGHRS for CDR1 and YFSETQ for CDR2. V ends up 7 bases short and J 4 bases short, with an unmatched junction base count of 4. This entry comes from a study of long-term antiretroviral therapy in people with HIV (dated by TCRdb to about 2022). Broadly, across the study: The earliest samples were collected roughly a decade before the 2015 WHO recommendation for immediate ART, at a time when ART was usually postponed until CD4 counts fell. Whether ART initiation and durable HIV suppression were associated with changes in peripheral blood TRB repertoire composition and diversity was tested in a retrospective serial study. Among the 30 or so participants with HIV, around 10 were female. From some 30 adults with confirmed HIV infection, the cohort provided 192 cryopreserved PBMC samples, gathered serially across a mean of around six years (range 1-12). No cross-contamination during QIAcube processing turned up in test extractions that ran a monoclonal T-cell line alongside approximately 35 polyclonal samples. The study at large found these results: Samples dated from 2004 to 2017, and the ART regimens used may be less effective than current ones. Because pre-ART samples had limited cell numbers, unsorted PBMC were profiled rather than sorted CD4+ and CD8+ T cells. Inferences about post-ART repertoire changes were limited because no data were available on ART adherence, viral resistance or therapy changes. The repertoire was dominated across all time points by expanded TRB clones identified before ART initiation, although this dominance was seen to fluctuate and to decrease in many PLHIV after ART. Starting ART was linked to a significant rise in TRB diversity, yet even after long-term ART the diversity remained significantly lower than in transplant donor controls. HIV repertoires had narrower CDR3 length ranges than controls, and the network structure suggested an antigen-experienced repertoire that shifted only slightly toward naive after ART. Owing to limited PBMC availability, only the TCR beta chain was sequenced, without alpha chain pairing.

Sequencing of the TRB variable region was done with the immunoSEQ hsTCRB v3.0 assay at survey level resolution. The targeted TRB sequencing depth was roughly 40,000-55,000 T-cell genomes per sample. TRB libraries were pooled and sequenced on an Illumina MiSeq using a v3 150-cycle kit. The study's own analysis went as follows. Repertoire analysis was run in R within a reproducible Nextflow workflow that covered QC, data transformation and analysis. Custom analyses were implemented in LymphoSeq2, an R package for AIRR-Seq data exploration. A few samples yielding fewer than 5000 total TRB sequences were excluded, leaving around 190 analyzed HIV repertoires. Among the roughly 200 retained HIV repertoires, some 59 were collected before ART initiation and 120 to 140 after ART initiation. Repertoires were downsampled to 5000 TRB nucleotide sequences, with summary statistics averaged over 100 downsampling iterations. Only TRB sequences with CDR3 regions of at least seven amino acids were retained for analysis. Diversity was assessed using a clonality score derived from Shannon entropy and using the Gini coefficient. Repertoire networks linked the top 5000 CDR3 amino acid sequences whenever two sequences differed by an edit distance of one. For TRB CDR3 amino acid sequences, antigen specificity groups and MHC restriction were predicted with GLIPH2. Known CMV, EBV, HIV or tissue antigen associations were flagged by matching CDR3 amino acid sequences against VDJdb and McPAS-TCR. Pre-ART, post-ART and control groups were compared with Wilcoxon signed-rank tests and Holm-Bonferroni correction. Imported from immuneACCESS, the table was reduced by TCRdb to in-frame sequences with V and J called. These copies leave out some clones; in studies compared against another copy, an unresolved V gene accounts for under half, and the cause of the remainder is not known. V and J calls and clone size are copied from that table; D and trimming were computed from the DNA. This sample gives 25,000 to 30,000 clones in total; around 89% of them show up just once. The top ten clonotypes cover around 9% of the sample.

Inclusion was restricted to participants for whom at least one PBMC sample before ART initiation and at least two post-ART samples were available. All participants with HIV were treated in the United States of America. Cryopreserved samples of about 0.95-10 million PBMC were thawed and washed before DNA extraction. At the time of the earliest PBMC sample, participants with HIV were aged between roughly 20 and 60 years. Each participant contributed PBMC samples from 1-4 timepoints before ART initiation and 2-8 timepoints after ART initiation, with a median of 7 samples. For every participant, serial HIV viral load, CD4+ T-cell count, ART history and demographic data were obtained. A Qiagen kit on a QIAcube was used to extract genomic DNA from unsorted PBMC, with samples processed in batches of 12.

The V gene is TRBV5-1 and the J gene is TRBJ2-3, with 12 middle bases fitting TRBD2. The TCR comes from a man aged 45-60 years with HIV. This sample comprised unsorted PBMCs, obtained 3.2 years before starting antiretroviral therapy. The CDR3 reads CASRGLAGSDTQYF. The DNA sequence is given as TGCGCCAGCCGAGGACTAGCGGGGTCAGATACGCAGTATTTT.